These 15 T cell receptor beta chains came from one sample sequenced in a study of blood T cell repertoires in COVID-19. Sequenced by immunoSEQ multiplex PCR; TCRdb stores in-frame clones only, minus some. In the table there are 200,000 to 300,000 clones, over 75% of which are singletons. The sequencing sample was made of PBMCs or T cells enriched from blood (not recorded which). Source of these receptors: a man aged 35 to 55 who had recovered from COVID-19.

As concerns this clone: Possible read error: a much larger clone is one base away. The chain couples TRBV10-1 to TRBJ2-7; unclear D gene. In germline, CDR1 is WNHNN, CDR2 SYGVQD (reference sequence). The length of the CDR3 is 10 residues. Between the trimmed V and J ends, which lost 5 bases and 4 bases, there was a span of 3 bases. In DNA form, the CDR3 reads TGCGCCAGCAGTCCTTACGAGCAGTACTTC. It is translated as CASSPYEQYF.

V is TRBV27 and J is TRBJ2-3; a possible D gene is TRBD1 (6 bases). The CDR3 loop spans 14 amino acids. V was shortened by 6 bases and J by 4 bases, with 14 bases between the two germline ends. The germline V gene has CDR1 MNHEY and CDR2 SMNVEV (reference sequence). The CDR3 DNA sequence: TGTGCCAGCAGAGTCCAGGGGCGTCCAGATACGCAGTATTTT. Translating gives CASRVQGRPDTQYF.

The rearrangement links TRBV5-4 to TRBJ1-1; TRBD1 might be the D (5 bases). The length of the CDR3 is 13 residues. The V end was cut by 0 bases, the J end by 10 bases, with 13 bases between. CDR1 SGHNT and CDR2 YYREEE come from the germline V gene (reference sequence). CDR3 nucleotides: TGTGCCAGCAGCTTGGCCTGGGGGGGACGAGCTTTCTTT. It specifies CASSLAWGGRAFF.

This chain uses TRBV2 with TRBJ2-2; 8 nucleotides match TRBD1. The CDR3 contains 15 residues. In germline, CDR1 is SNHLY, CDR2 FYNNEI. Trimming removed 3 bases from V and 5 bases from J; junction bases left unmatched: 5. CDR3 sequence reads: CASSERGQVTGELFF. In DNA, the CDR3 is TGTGCCAGCAGTGAGAGGGGACAGGTGACCGGGGAGCTGTTTTTT. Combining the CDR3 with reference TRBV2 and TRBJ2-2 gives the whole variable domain EPEVTQTPSHQVTQMGQEVILRCVPISNHLYFYWYRQILGQKVEFLVSFYNNEISEKSEIFDDQFSVERPDGSNFTLKIRSTKLEDSAMYFCASSERGQVTGELFFGEGSRLTVL.

This CDR3 is CASSQTTGAYHEQFF. The CDR3 coding sequence is TGTGCCAGCAGCCAGACGACAGGGGCCTATCATGAGCAGTTCTTC. The chain has TRBV3-1 (or the pseudogene TRBV3-2) and TRBJ2-1; 8 nucleotides line up with TRBD1. Trimming at V came to 3 bases and at J to 8 bases, leaving 9 bases not matched to a gene. The CDR3 runs 15 residues. The germline gives CDR1 LGHDT, CDR2 YNNKEL (reference sequence).

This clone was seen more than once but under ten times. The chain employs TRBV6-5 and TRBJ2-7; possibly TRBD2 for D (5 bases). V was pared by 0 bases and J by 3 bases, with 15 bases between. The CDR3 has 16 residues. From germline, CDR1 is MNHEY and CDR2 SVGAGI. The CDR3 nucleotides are TGTGCCAGCAGTTACTCTAGGGAGAAGGGCCACTACGAGCAGTACTTC. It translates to CASSYSREKGHYEQYF.

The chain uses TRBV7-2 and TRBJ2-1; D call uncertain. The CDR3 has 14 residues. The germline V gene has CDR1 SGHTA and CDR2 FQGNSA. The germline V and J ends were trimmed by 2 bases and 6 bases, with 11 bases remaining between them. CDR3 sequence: CASSLSPTVNEQFF. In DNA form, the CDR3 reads TGTGCCAGCAGCTTAAGCCCTACTGTCAATGAGCAGTTCTTC.

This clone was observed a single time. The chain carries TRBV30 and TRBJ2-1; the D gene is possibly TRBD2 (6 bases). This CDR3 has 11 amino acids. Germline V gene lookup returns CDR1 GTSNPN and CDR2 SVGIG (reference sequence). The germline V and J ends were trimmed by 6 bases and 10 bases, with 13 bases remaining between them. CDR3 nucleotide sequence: TGTGCCTGTCCGTTAAGCGGGGAGCAGTTCTTC. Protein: CACPLSGEQFF.

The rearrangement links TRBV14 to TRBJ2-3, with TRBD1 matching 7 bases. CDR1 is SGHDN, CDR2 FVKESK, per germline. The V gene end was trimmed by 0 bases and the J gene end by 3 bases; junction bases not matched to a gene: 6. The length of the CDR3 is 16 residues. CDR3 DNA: TGTGCCAGCAGCCAAGATCTAGGGACAGTAACAGATACGCAGTATTTT. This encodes CASSQDLGTVTDTQYF.

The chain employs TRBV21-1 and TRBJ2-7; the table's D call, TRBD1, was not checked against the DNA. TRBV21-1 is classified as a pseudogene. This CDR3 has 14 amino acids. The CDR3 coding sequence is TGTGCCAGCAGCAAAAGACAGGGGGCCTACGAGCAGTACTTC. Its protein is CASSKRQGAYEQYF.

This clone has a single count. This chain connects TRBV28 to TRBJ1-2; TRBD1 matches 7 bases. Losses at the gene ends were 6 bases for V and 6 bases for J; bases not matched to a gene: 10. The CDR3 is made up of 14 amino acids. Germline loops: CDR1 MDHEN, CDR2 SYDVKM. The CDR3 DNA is TGTGCCAGCAGATTGTCCGGGACAGCTCATGGCTACACCTTC. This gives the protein CASRLSGTAHGYTF.

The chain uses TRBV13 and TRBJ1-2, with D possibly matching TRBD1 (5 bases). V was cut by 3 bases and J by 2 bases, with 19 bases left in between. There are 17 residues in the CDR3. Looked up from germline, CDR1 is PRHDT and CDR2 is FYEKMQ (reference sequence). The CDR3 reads CASSFSLGGWGNYGYTF. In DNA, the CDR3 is TGTGCCAGCAGCTTCTCCCTTGGGGGGTGGGGGAACTATGGCTACACCTTC.

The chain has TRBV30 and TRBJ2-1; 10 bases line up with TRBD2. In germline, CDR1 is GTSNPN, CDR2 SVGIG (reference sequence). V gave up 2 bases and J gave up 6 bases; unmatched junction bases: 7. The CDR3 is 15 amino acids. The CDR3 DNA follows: TGTGCCTGGAGTCCGGGACTAGCGAACATCAATGAGCAGTTCTTC. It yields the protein CAWSPGLANINEQFF.

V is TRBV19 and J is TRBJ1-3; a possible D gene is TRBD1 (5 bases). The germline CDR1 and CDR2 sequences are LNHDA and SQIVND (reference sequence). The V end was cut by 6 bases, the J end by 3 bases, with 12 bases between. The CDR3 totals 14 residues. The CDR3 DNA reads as TGTGCCAGTAGAAACCCGGGGGTTGGAAACACCATATATTTT. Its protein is CASRNPGVGNTIYF.

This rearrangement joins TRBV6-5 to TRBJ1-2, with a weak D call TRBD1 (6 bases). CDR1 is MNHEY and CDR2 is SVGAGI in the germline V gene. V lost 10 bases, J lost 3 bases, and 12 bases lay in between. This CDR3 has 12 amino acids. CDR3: CAIQGNYYGYTF. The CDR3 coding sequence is TGTGCCATACAGGGTAACTACTATGGCTACACCTTC.